This T cell receptor (beta chain) comes out of a study of blood T cell repertoires in COVID-19. Data came from immunoSEQ multiplex PCR; TCRdb stores just in-frame clones and leaves some out. The sample has under 100,000 clones, approximately 91% seen once. The specimen was peripheral blood. The receptor's source is a man aged 55 to 70 with COVID-19, enrolled during active disease.

The CDR3 nucleotides read TGCGCCAGCAGCTTGGAAGGGGCACACTACGAGCAGTACTTC. Translated, it gives CASSLEGAHYEQYF. The genes are TRBV5-1 and TRBJ2-7; D is possibly TRBD1 (5 bases). With 0 bases removed from V and 3 bases from J, the gap between germline ends came to 10 bases. The CDR3 length is 14 residues. Germline V CDR1 and CDR2: SGHRS, YFSETQ.